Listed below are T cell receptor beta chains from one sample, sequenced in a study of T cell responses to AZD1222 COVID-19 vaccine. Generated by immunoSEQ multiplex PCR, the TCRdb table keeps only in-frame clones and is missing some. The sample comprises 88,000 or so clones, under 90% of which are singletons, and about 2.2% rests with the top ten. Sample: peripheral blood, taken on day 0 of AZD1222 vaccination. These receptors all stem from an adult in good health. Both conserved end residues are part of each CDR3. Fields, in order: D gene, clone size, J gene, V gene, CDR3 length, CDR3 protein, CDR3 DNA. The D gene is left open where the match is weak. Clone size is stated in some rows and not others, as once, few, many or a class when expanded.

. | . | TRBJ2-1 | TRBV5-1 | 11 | CASSLRDEQFF | TGCGCCAGCAGCTTGCGGGATGAGCAGTTCTTC
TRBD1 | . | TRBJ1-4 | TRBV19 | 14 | CASRNRGIDEKLFF | TGTGCCAGTAGGAACAGGGGGATAGATGAAAAACTGTTTTTT
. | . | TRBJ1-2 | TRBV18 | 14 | CASSPGRSNYGYTF | TGTGCCAGCTCACCAGGCAGGTCTAACTATGGCTACACCTTC
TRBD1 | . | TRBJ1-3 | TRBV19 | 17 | CASSPRWDSHSGNTIYF | TGTGCCAGTAGTCCGCGGTGGGACAGCCACTCTGGAAACACCATATATTTT
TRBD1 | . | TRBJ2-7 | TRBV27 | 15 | CASSLPRDSTYEQYF | TGTGCCAGCAGTTTACCCCGGGACAGTACCTACGAGCAGTACTTC
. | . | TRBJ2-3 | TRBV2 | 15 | CASSELAGSGDTQYF | TGTGCCAGCAGTGAACTGGCAGGGAGTGGAGATACGCAGTATTTT
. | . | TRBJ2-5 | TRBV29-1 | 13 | CSVDREDRETQYF | TGCAGCGTTGATCGCGAAGATAGGGAGACCCAGTACTTC
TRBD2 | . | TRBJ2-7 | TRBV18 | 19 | CASSPLTLAGGSISYEQYF | TGTGCCAGCTCACCATTGACACTAGCGGGAGGATCCATCTCCTACGAGCAGTACTTC
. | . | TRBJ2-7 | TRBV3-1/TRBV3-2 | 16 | CASSPPTRGFSYEQYF | TGTGCCAGCAGCCCCCCTACCAGGGGTTTCTCCTACGAGCAGTACTTC
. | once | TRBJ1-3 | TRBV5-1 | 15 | CASSPGTLAGNTIYF | TGCGCCAGCAGCCCGGGGACCTTGGCTGGAAACACCATATATTTT
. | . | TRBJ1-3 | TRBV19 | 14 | CASALSSTGNTIYF | TGTGCCAGTGCTTTGAGCAGTACTGGAAACACCATATATTTT
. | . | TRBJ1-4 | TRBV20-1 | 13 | CSASGGAGEKLFF | TGCAGTGCTAGTGGGGGGGCAGGCGAAAAACTGTTTTTT
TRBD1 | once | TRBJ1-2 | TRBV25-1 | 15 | CASSGGQTTVYGYTF | TGTGCCAGCAGTGGGGGACAGACTACCGTCTATGGCTACACCTTC